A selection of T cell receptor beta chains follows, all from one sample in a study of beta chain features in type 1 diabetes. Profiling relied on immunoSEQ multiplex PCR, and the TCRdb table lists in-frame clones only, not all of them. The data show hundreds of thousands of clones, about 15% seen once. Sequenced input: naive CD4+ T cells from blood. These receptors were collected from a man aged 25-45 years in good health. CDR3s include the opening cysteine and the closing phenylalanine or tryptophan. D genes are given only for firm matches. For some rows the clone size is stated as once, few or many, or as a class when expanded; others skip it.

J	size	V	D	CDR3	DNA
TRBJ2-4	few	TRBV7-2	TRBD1	CASSRPQGAPSSKNIQYF	TGTGCCAGCAGCCGTCCACAGGGGGCACCGTCCTCCAAAAACATTCAGTACTTC
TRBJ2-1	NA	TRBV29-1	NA	CSVEPHEQFF	TGCAGCGTTGAGCCCCATGAGCAGTTCTTC
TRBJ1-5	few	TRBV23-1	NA	CASSPTGSHQPQHF	TGCGCCAGCAGCCCCACAGGGTCCCATCAGCCCCAGCATTTT
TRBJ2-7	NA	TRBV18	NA	CASSPSPYRDSTYEQYF	TGTGCCAGCTCACCTTCCCCTTACAGGGATTCAACCTACGAGCAGTACTTC
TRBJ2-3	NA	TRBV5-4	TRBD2	CASSRSGRAIDTQYF	TGTGCCAGCAGCCGTAGCGGGAGGGCCATAGATACGCAGTATTTT
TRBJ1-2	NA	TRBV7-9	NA	CASRHTNRAAYGYTF	TGTGCCAGCAGGCACACCAACAGGGCCGCCTATGGCTACACCTTC
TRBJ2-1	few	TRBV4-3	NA	CASSQAGEPMNEQFF	TGCGCCAGCAGCCAGGCAGGGGAACCTATGAATGAGCAGTTCTTC
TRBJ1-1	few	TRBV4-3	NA	CASSPKANLNTEAFF	TGCGCCAGCAGCCCAAAAGCGAATCTAAACACTGAAGCTTTCTTT
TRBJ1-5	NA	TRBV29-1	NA	CSAQQGGQPQHF	TGCAGCGCACAACAGGGCGGTCAGCCCCAGCATTTT
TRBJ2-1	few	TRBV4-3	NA	CASSSESRGAYNEQFF	TGCGCCAGCAGCTCAGAGTCGAGGGGGGCCTACAATGAGCAGTTCTTC
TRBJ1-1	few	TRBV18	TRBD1	CASSPDRGQAEAFF	TGTGCCAGCTCACCCGACAGGGGTCAGGCTGAAGCTTTCTTT
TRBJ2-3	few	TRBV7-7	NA	CASSLEVTDTQYF	TGTGCTAGCAGCCTAGAGGTAACAGATACGCAGTATTTT
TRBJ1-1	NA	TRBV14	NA	CASSRRAMNTEAFF	TGTGCCAGCAGCCGTAGGGCTATGAACACTGAAGCTTTCTTT
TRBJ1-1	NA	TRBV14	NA	CASSQDGSGATEAFF	TGTGCCAGCAGCCAAGATGGTAGCGGGGCCACTGAAGCTTTCTTT
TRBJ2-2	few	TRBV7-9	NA	CASSRGTGELFF	TGTGCCAGCAGCCGGGGCACCGGGGAGCTGTTTTTT
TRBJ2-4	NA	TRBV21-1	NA	CASSSRSKNIQYF	TGTGCCAGCAGCAGTAGATCCAAAAACATTCAGTACTTC
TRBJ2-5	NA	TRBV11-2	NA	CASSLETQYF	TGTGCCAGCAGCCTGGAAACCCAGTACTTC
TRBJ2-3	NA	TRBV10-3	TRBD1	CAIRGTGTSTDTQYF	TGTGCCATCAGGGGGACAGGCACTAGCACAGATACGCAGTATTTT
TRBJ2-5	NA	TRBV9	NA	CASSSEGGLETQYF	TGTGCCAGCAGCTCGGAGGGGGGCCTAGAGACCCAGTACTTC
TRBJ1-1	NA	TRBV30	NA	CAWSTRTWGTEAFF	TGTGCCTGGAGTACCCGGACCTGGGGCACTGAAGCTTTCTTT
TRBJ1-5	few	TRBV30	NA	CAWSGNRVFQPQHF	TGTGCCTGGAGTGGAAACAGGGTTTTTCAGCCCCAGCATTTT
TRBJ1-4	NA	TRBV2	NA	CGSGATNEKLFF	TGCGGGTCCGGAGCAACTAATGAAAAACTGTTTTTT
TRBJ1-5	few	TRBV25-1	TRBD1	CASSETGLNQPQHF	TGTGCCAGCAGTGAGACAGGGCTGAATCAGCCCCAGCATTTT
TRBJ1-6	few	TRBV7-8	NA	CASSLARGDSPLHF	TGTGCCAGCAGCTTAGCACGGGGGGATTCACCCCTCCACTTT